These 30 T cell receptor beta chains were all obtained from the same sample, sequenced in a study of blood T cell repertoires in COVID-19. Libraries were prepared by immunoSEQ multiplex PCR; TCRdb keeps only in-frame clonotypes and omits some of them. The sample contains 120,000 to 150,000 clones, approximately 92% of which appear only once. Input material: peripheral blood. These TCRs come from a man aged 18 to 29 with COVID-19, enrolled during active disease.

This clone has a handful of counts. The gene calls are TRBV2 and TRBJ1-2; D not certain. The CDR3 runs to 16 residues. The ends were cut back, 0 bases at V and 4 bases at J, with 15 bases in the middle. Germline-derived CDR1 and CDR2 are SNHLY and FYNNEI. The CDR3 reads CASSEASGMPVYGYTF. DNA for the CDR3: TGTGCCAGCAGTGAAGCCTCGGGGATGCCTGTCTATGGCTACACCTTC.

This sequence joins TRBV13 and TRBJ2-7; TRBD1 matches 9 bases. CDR1 is PRHDT, CDR2 FYEKMQ, per germline (reference sequence). This CDR3 is 16 amino acids long. J was trimmed by 4 bases and V by 2 bases; bases with no gene match: 9. Written as DNA, the CDR3 is TGTGCCAGCAGCTTAAAGATTGGACAGGGGATATACGAGCAGTACTTC. Translating gives CASSLKIGQGIYEQYF. Combining the CDR3 with reference TRBV13 and TRBJ2-7 gives the whole variable domain AAGVIQSPRHLIKEKRETATLKCYPIPRHDTVYWYQQGPGQDPQFLISFYEKMQSDKGSIPDRFSAQQFSDYHSELNMSSLELGDSALYFCASSLKIGQGIYEQYFGPGTRLTVT.

This sequence joins TRBV5-1 and TRBJ2-1; no firm D call. Germline assignment: CDR1 SGHRS and CDR2 YFSETQ. Deletions cut 2 bases from V and 6 bases from J, with 12 bases between. The CDR3 is 14 amino acids. CDR3 loop: CASSFLVRSNEQFF. CDR3 bases: TGCGCCAGCAGCTTTCTGGTTAGGAGCAATGAGCAGTTCTTC.

This clone came up once. The rearrangement uses TRBV9 and TRBJ1-4; D uncertain. The CDR3 extends over 18 amino acids. Trimming took 4 bases from V and 4 from J, leaving 23 bases between them. The germline V gene has CDR1 SGDLS and CDR2 YYNGEE. The CDR3 region is CASSPLRGLRMDNEKLFF. In DNA, the CDR3 is TGTGCCAGCAGCCCCCTTCGGGGTTTGAGGATGGATAATGAAAAACTGTTTTTT.

This clone was seen a handful of times. Other DNA sequences in this sample translate to the same CDR3. Here the CDR3 reads CASSLLAGDYEQYF. Written as DNA, the CDR3 is TGTGCCAGCAGCCTTCTAGCGGGAGACTACGAGCAGTACTTC. The V and J genes are TRBV6-5 and TRBJ2-7, with 10 positions matching TRBD2. V gave up 6 bases and J gave up 3 bases; unmatched junction bases: 5. The CDR3 is made up of 14 amino acids. CDR1 is MNHEY, CDR2 SVGAGI, per germline.

The rearrangement links TRBV9 to TRBJ1-1, with 11 bases fitting TRBD1. J lost 1 base, V lost 3 bases, and 5 bases had no gene match. The CDR3 sequence is 16 residues long. CDR1 and CDR2 from the germline V gene are SGDLS and YYNGEE. The CDR3 DNA is TGTGCCAGCAGCGGCGGACAGGGGGCGCAGAACACTGAAGCTTTCTTT. Its translation: CASSGGQGAQNTEAFF.

The gene calls are TRBV5-1 and TRBJ2-1; 10 positions agree with TRBD2. V shed 5 bases, J shed 0 bases, and the junction held 14 bases outside the gene matches. CDR3 length equals 19 residues. Germline CDR1 SGHRS, CDR2 YFSETQ. CDR3 bases: TGCGCCAGCAGATCGTTCGGGCTAGCGGGAGCGAGCTCCTACAATGAGCAGTTCTTC. It is translated as CASRSFGLAGASSYNEQFF.

This chain connects TRBV5-1 to TRBJ2-5; a weak D match, TRBD1 (5 bases). CDR3 length: 13 amino acids. The V end was cut by 1 base, the J end by 2 bases, with 6 bases between. Looked up from germline, CDR1 is SGHRS and CDR2 is YFSETQ. CDR3 residues: CASSLRGQETQYF. DNA for the CDR3: TGCGCCAGCAGCTTGAGGGGACAAGAGACCCAGTACTTC.

V usage is TRBV13 and J usage is TRBJ2-7; 8 nucleotides match TRBD2. This CDR3 is built from 16 residues. After removal of 2 bases from V and 0 bases from J, the junction contained 6 bases not matched to a gene. Germline CDR1 and CDR2: PRHDT and FYEKMQ (reference sequence). DNA of the CDR3: TGTGCCAGCAGCTTACAGGGAAGCGGGAGCTCCTACGAGCAGTACTTC. This gives the protein CASSLQGSGSSYEQYF.

The V gene is TRBV7-6, the J gene TRBJ2-1, with 14 positions matching TRBD2. After removal of 3 bases from V and 7 bases from J, the junction contained 2 bases not matched to a gene. The length of the CDR3 is 15 residues. From germline, CDR1 is SGHVS and CDR2 FNYEAQ. The CDR3, as DNA: TGTGCCAGCAGCTTGACTAGCGGGAGGGCTAATGAGCAGTTCTTC. Its protein product is CASSLTSGRANEQFF.

Worth noting for this clone: Other DNA sequences in this specimen translate into the identical CDR3. The chain joins TRBV13 to TRBJ2-1; 9 positions agree with TRBD1. Germline V gives CDR1 PRHDT, CDR2 FYEKMQ (reference sequence). J lost 8 bases, V lost 2 bases, and 1 base had no gene match. This CDR3 is built from 13 residues. CDR3 sequence reads: CASSLRQGDEQFF. The CDR3 nucleotides read TGTGCCAGCAGCTTACGACAGGGGGATGAGCAGTTCTTC.

The chain combines TRBV9 with TRBJ2-7; perhaps TRBD2 as D (5 bases). From germline, CDR1 is SGDLS and CDR2 YYNGEE. The CDR3 contains 15 residues. V lost 1 base, J lost 1 base, and 12 bases lay in between. CDR3: CASSVYAGESYEQYF. CDR3 DNA: TGTGCCAGCAGCGTATATGCGGGTGAGTCCTACGAGCAGTACTTC.

The chain couples TRBV15 to TRBJ2-1, with a tentative D call TRBD1 (7 bases). Germline CDR1 and CDR2: LNHNV and YYDKDF (reference sequence). The CDR3 length is 13 residues. V was clipped by 11 bases and J by 8 bases, with 19 bases between them. CDR3 protein: CASTRQGGDEQFF. CDR3 DNA: TGTGCCTCTACACGACAGGGCGGGGATGAGCAGTTCTTC. Complete variable domain (other parts from reference TRBV15 and TRBJ2-1): DAMVIQNPRYQVTQFGKPVTLSCSQTLNHNVMYWYQQKSSQAPKLLFHYYDKDFNNEADTPDNFQSRRPNTSFCFLDIRSPGLGDTAMYLCASTRQGGDEQFFGPGTRLTVL.

This clone showed up just a few times. The genes are TRBV7-3 and TRBJ1-6, with TRBD1 matching 7 bases. J gave up 9 bases and V 4 bases, and 3 bases lay outside the gene matches. The CDR3 totals 13 residues. CDR1 and CDR2 from the germline V gene are SGHTA and FQGTGA. The DNA for the CDR3 is TGTGCCAGCAGCTATAACAGGGGTTCACCCCTCCACTTT. Protein: CASSYNRGSPLHF.

The rearrangement joins TRBV29-1 to TRBJ2-1; 9 bases are a match to TRBD1. V was pared by 8 bases and J by 11 bases, with 4 bases of the junction left unmatched. CDR1 and CDR2 from the germline V gene are SQVTM and ANQGSEA. The CDR3 is made up of 10 amino acids. The CDR3 sequence: CSSYRGQQFF. The CDR3 DNA is TGCAGCTCATACAGGGGGCAGCAGTTCTTC.

Comment on this clone: An end of the junction does not agree with germline; a read error may underlie this. The chain joins TRBV3-1 (or the pseudogene TRBV3-2) to TRBJ1-4, with D hard to call. Germline V lookup: CDR1 LGHDT, CDR2 YNNKEL (reference sequence). The CDR3 totals 14 residues. In nucleotides, the CDR3 is TGTGCCAGCAGCCAAGGGCAGGATCGGGAAAAACTGCTTTTT. Translated, it gives CASSQGQDREKLLF.

The rearrangement joins TRBV21-1 to TRBJ2-7; the listed D gene, TRBD2, was not tested against the DNA. TRBV21-1 is recorded as a pseudogene. The CDR3 runs to 15 residues. CDR3 coding DNA: TGTGCCAGCAGCAAAGGTGGGACTCCAACCTACGAGCAGTACTTC. As protein: CASSKGGTPTYEQYF.

V and J are TRBV5-5 and TRBJ1-2; D is uncertain. The CDR3 contains 15 residues. The germline V gene has CDR1 SGHKS and CDR2 YYEKEE (reference sequence). Trimming removed 2 bases from V and 3 bases from J, with 14 bases in between. The CDR3 reads CASSFPPDGDYGYTF. The DNA for the CDR3 is TGTGCCAGCAGCTTTCCCCCAGACGGGGACTATGGCTACACCTTC. The full variable domain, completed using reference TRBV5-5 and TRBJ1-2, is DAGVTQSPTHLIKTRGQQVTLRCSPISGHKSVSWYQQVLGQGPQFIFQYYEKEERGRGNFPDRFSARQFPNYSSELNVNALLLGDSALYLCASSFPPDGDYGYTFGSGTRLTVV.

This sequence joins TRBV30 and TRBJ2-3, with D perhaps TRBD2 (5 bases). CDR1 is GTSNPN and CDR2 is SVGIG in the germline V gene (reference sequence). The ends were cut back, 0 bases at V and 4 bases at J, with 20 bases in the middle. This CDR3 is built from 17 residues. The CDR3 loop is CAWSVGSAWVRADTQYF. The CDR3 bases are TGTGCCTGGAGTGTGGGGTCGGCTTGGGTGAGGGCAGATACGCAGTATTTT.

The rearrangement links TRBV6-1 to TRBJ2-1; 8 bases map to TRBD1. The CDR3 length is 16 residues. The germline V gene has CDR1 MNHNS and CDR2 SASEGT. V lost 0 bases to trimming and J lost 7 bases; unmatched junction nucleotides: 8. The CDR3 loop reads CASSEALGQGWNEQFF. The CDR3 DNA is TGTGCCAGCAGTGAAGCGCTTGGACAGGGTTGGAATGAGCAGTTCTTC.

This chain joins TRBV19 and TRBJ2-1, with D perhaps TRBD2 (6 bases). V shed 6 bases and J shed 0 bases, with 12 bases lying between them. Germline CDR1 reads LNHDA; CDR2 reads SQIVND (reference sequence). This CDR3 has 15 amino acids. CDR3 loop: CASRVADSSYNEQFF. DNA for the CDR3: TGTGCCAGTAGAGTAGCGGATAGCTCCTACAATGAGCAGTTCTTC.

The chain recombines TRBV18 with TRBJ1-5; D remains unclear. V was shortened by 2 bases and J by 0 bases, with 8 bases between the two germline ends. This CDR3 has 15 amino acids. Germline CDR1 reads KGHSH; CDR2 reads LQKENI. CDR3 in amino acids: CASSPTLYSNQPQHF. CDR3 nucleotide sequence: TGTGCCAGCTCACCAACTCTCTATAGCAATCAGCCCCAGCATTTT.

The chain links TRBV5-1 to TRBJ2-3; D is possibly TRBD2 (6 bases). The V end lost 2 bases, the J end lost 1 base, and 14 bases lay between the germline ends. Germline CDR1 is SGHRS and CDR2 is YFSETQ. This CDR3 region has 16 residues. CDR3 in DNA: TGCGCCAGCAGCTTTATTCCGGGGACTGGCACAGATACGCAGTATTTT. It codes for CASSFIPGTGTDTQYF.

This chain joins TRBV28 and TRBJ2-1; 15 bases map to TRBD2. The CDR3 runs to 21 residues. J lost 0 bases, V lost 5 bases, and 14 bases had no gene match. Germline assignment: CDR1 MDHEN and CDR2 SYDVKM. Here the CDR3 reads CASSRRTSGRAVLDSYNEQFF. Here the CDR3 DNA reads TGTGCCAGCAGTCGGAGGACTAGCGGGAGGGCCGTATTAGACTCCTACAATGAGCAGTTCTTC.

V is TRBV7-6 and J is TRBJ2-5, with TRBD2 matching 11 bases. The CDR3 is made up of 15 amino acids. Germline trimming cut 2 bases from V and 5 bases from J; bases unmatched to any gene: 4. From germline, CDR1 is SGHVS and CDR2 FNYEAQ. CDR3 loop: CASSLTPSGRETQYF. In DNA form, the CDR3 reads TGTGCCAGCAGCTTAACGCCTAGCGGGAGGGAGACCCAGTACTTC. The full variable domain, in which reference TRBV7-6 and TRBJ2-5 provide the parts outside the CDR3, is GAGVSQSPRYKVTKRGQDVALRCDPISGHVSLYWYRQALGQGPEFLTYFNYEAQQDKSGLPNDRFSAERPEGSISTLTIQRTEQRDSAMYRCASSLTPSGRETQYFGPGTRLLVL.

The chain combines TRBV19 with TRBJ1-6; 9 bases are a match to TRBD1. CDR3 size: 15 residues. The J segment lost 7 bases and the V segment lost 5 bases, leaving 6 bases of the junction unmatched. Germline CDR1 LNHDA, CDR2 SQIVND (reference sequence). The CDR3 DNA reads as TGTGCCAGTAGTTTAACAGGGGGCAGGAATTCACCCCTCCACTTT. Translating it yields CASSLTGGRNSPLHF.

This chain uses TRBV9 with TRBJ1-6; maybe TRBD1 (5 bases). Germline V lookup: CDR1 SGDLS, CDR2 YYNGEE. Trimming stripped 3 bases from V and 7 bases from J, with 23 bases between. The CDR3 has 18 residues. CDR3 loop: CASSASVSWGEKNSPLHF. The CDR3 nucleotides are TGTGCCAGCAGCGCTTCTGTTTCCTGGGGCGAAAAAAATTCACCCCTCCACTTT. The full variable domain, with the rest looked up from reference TRBV9 and TRBJ1-6, is DSGVTQTPKHLITATGQRVTLRCSPRSGDLSVYWYQQSLDQGLQFLIQYYNGEERAKGNILERFSAQQFPDLHSELNLSSLELGDSALYFCASSASVSWGEKNSPLHFGNGTRLTVT.

The genes are TRBV6-1 and TRBJ1-6; 8 bases line up with TRBD1. J gave up 0 bases and V 4 bases, and 8 bases lay outside the gene matches. This CDR3 comprises 18 residues. Looked up from germline, CDR1 is MNHNS and CDR2 is SASEGT. Here the CDR3 reads CASSGTGLVGSYNSPLHF. CDR3 coding DNA: TGTGCCAGCAGTGGGACAGGGCTAGTCGGCTCCTATAATTCACCCCTCCACTTT.

The V and J genes are TRBV24-1 and TRBJ1-4; 9 bases are shared with TRBD1. CDR1 KGHDR and CDR2 SFDVKD come from the germline V gene. The trim removed 5 bases at V and 2 bases at J, leaving 8 bases unmatched. The CDR3 totals 17 residues. CDR3 amino acids: CATSAGDRALTNEKLFF. The CDR3 bases are TGTGCCACCAGTGCCGGGGACAGGGCGCTCACTAATGAAAAACTGTTTTTT.

The chain combines TRBV12-5 with TRBJ1-1, with D perhaps TRBD1 (5 bases). Deletions cut 6 bases from V and 4 bases from J, with 15 bases between. CDR3 length: 14 amino acids. Germline V gene data show CDR1 as LGHNT and CDR2 as FRNRAP. The CDR3 coding sequence is TGTGCTAGTGGGGCAGGGCCCGGGGGCACTGAAGCTTTCTTT. This sequence encodes CASGAGPGGTEAFF.